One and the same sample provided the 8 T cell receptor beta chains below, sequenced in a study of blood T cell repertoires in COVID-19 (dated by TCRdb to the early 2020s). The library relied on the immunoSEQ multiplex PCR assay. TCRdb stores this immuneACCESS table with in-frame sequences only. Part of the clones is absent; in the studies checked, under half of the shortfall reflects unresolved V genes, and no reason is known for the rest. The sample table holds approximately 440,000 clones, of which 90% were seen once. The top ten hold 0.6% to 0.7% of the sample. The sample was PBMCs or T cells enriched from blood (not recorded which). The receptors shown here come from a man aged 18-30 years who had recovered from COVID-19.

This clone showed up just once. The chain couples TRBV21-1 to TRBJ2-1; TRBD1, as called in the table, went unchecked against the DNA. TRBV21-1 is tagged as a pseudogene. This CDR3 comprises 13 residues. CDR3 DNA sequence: TGTGCCAGCAGCAAAAACAGGGATAATGAGCAGTTCTTC. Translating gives CASSKNRDNEQFF.

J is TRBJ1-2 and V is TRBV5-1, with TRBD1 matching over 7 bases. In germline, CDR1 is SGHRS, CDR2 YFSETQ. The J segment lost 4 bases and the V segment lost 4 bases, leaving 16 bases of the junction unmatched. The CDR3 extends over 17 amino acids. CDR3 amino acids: CASSTGPGTASVYGYTF. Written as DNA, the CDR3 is TGCGCCAGCAGCACGGGACCCGGGACAGCCTCGGTCTATGGCTACACCTTC.

The CDR3, as DNA: TGTGCCAGCAGCTTAGCAAGCCTAGATACGCAGTATTTT. Amino acid sequence: CASSLASLDTQYF. The genes are TRBV7-6 and TRBJ2-3, with D unclear. Trimming left V 0 bases short and J 5 bases short, with 6 bases between. The CDR3 is made up of 13 amino acids. The V gene's germline CDR1 is SGHVS and CDR2 FNYEAQ. The full variable domain, with the rest looked up from reference TRBV7-6 and TRBJ2-3, is GAGVSQSPRYKVTKRGQDVALRCDPISGHVSLYWYRQALGQGPEFLTYFNYEAQQDKSGLPNDRFSAERPEGSISTLTIQRTEQRDSAMYRCASSLASLDTQYFGPGTRLTVL.

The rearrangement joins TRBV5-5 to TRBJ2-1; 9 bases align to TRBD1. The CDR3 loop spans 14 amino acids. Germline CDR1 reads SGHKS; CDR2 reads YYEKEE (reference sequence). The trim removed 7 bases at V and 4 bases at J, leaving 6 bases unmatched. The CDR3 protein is CASEKGTGYNEQFF. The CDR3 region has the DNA TGTGCCAGCGAAAAGGGGACAGGGTACAATGAGCAGTTCTTC.

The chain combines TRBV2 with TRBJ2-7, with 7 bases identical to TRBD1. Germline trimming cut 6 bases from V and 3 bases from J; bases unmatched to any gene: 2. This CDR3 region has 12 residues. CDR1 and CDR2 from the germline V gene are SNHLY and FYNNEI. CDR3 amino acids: CASRGQSYEQYF. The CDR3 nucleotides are TGTGCCAGCAGGGGACAGAGCTACGAGCAGTACTTC. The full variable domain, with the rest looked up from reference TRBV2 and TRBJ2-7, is EPEVTQTPSHQVTQMGQEVILRCVPISNHLYFYWYRQILGQKVEFLVSFYNNEISEKSEIFDDQFSVERPDGSNFTLKIRSTKLEDSAMYFCASRGQSYEQYFGPGTRLTVT.

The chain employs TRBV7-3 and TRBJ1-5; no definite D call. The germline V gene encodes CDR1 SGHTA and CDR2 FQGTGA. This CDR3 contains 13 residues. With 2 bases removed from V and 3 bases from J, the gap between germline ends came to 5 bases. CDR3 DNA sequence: TGTGCCAGCAGCTTAGGAGCCAATCAGCCCCAGCATTTT. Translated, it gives CASSLGANQPQHF.

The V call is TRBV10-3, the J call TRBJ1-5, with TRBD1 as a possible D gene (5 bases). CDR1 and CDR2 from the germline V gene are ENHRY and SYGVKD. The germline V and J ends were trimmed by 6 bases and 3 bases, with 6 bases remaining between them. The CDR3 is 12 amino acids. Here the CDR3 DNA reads TGTGCCATCAGCAGGGCCAATCAGCCCCAGCATTTT. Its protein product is CAISRANQPQHF.

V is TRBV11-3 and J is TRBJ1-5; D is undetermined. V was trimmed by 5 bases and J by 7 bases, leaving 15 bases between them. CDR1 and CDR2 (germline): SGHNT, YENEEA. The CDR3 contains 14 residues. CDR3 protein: CASSPAPFGQPQHF. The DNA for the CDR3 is TGTGCCAGCAGCCCCGCCCCGTTTGGCCAGCCCCAGCATTTT.